The 22 T cell receptor beta chains listed next were all sequenced from one sample in a study of lymphopenia after photon versus proton radiotherapy. This table comes from immunoSEQ multiplex PCR, and its TCRdb copy is limited to in-frame clones, with some not included. The sample consists of approximately 70,000 clones, roughly 87% of them appearing once. The material sequenced was peripheral blood, taken from a patient treated with proton-based radiotherapy. These receptors all stem from an elderly man with esophageal cancer.

By share, this clone ranks as medium-sized. V usage is TRBV4-2 and J usage is TRBJ1-4; 7 bases are shared with TRBD1. J was trimmed by 8 bases and V by 0 bases; bases with no gene match: 0. There are 13 residues in the CDR3. Germline V gives CDR1 LGHNA, CDR2 YNFKEQ. CDR3 nucleotide sequence: TGTGCCAGCAGCCAAGACAGGGGGGAAAAACTGTTTTTT. It is translated as CASSQDRGEKLFF.

This chain uses TRBV7-2 with TRBJ2-1; 8 bases line up with TRBD2. The germline gives CDR1 SGHTA, CDR2 FQGNSA. V gave up 2 bases and J gave up 7 bases; unmatched junction bases: 13. The CDR3 consists of 17 residues. The CDR3 DNA is TGTGCCAGCAGCTTATCGTATCGGGGGGGCACGGGTAATGAGCAGTTCTTC. This sequence encodes CASSLSYRGGTGNEQFF.

Concerning this clone: Other DNA sequences in this sample translate to the same CDR3. J is TRBJ2-3 and V is TRBV7-2; D is ambiguous. CDR1 and CDR2 (germline): SGHTA, FQGNSA. There are 12 residues in the CDR3. V shed 5 bases and J shed 0 bases, with 3 bases lying between them. This CDR3 reads CASSPSTDTQYF. In DNA, the CDR3 is TGTGCCAGCAGCCCTAGCACAGATACGCAGTATTTT.

The rearrangement uses TRBV9 and TRBJ1-1; D remains unclear. V was clipped by 0 bases and J by 2 bases, with 14 bases between them. The V gene's germline CDR1 is SGDLS and CDR2 YYNGEE. The CDR3 covers 16 residues. CDR3 sequence reads: CASSVGVGPGNTEAFF. Written as DNA, the CDR3 is TGTGCCAGCAGCGTAGGAGTGGGCCCGGGCAACACTGAAGCTTTCTTT.

This chain connects TRBV4-1 to TRBJ1-6; D may be TRBD1 (5 bases). CDR1 and CDR2 from the germline V gene are MGHRA and YSYEKL. The CDR3 totals 17 residues. The V and J ends lost 3 bases and 7 bases respectively, with 19 bases between them. CDR3 protein: CASSHGAPRALNSPLHF. CDR3 DNA sequence: TGCGCCAGCAGCCACGGGGCTCCCCGGGCCCTGAATTCACCCCTCCACTTT.

This sequence joins TRBV27 and TRBJ2-1; 9 bases map to TRBD2. The CDR3 loop spans 16 amino acids. Germline V gene sequence: CDR1 MNHEY, CDR2 SMNVEV (reference sequence). V lost 6 bases to trimming and J lost 6 bases; unmatched junction nucleotides: 12. CDR3 residues: CASSPIGAGGSNEQFF. The CDR3 region has the DNA TGTGCCAGCAGCCCGATAGGGGCGGGAGGGAGCAATGAGCAGTTCTTC.

The chain recombines TRBV10-3 with TRBJ1-1, with D perhaps matching TRBD1 (5 bases). CDR1 and CDR2 from the germline V gene are ENHRY and SYGVKD. The CDR3 is 13 residues long. V lost 5 bases and J 0 bases, leaving 7 bases between the germline ends. CDR3 region: CAISTGVNTEAFF. CDR3 sequence (DNA): TGTGCCATCAGTACGGGGGTGAACACTGAAGCTTTCTTT.

The rearrangement uses TRBV19 and TRBJ1-1; D may be TRBD1 (6 bases). V was clipped by 7 bases and J by 3 bases, with 9 bases between them. The V gene's germline CDR1 is LNHDA and CDR2 SQIVND (reference sequence). The CDR3 has 12 residues. The CDR3 nucleotides are TGTGCCAGTAAACAGGGTTACACTGAAGCTTTCTTT. Its translation is CASKQGYTEAFF.

The CDR3 coding sequence is TGCGCCAGCAGCCCCCGCGGAGGGGATCAGCCCCAGCATTTT. Protein product: CASSPRGGDQPQHF. The chain links TRBV4-1 to TRBJ1-5; TRBD1 might be the D (5 bases). CDR3 length: 14 residues. Trimming took 4 bases from V and 5 from J, leaving 12 bases between them. Per the germline V gene, CDR1 is MGHRA and CDR2 is YSYEKL.

The chain recombines TRBV5-4 with TRBJ2-2; D is unclear. Trimming took 1 base from V and 2 from J, leaving 6 bases between them. Germline V gene lookup returns CDR1 SGHNT and CDR2 YYREEE (reference sequence). There are 14 residues in the CDR3. The CDR3 DNA reads as TGTGCCAGCAGCTTGACCCCTAACACCGGGGAGCTGTTTTTT. This sequence encodes CASSLTPNTGELFF.

The chain joins TRBV7-2 to TRBJ1-5, with a possible D match to TRBD1 (6 bases). Trimming removed 0 bases from V and 2 bases from J, with 8 bases in between. The CDR3 is 15 residues long. Per the germline V gene, CDR1 is SGHTA and CDR2 is FQGNSA. CDR3 amino acids: CASSLANRGNQPQHF. The CDR3 nucleotides read TGTGCCAGCAGCTTAGCGAACAGGGGCAATCAGCCCCAGCATTTT.

The V call is TRBV7-9, the J call TRBJ1-2; 8 bases align to TRBD1. This CDR3 has 13 amino acids. The V gene end was trimmed by 2 bases and the J gene end by 7 bases; junction bases not matched to a gene: 3. Germline V gives CDR1 SEHNR, CDR2 FQNEAQ (reference sequence). CDR3 bases: TGTGCCAGCAGCTTACAGGGGGCTGTTGGCTACACCTTC. Translated, it gives CASSLQGAVGYTF.

This clone came up a few times. This chain uses TRBV6-5 with TRBJ1-3; unclear D gene. CDR1 is MNHEY, CDR2 SVGAGI, per germline. This CDR3 has 14 residues. The germline V and J ends were trimmed by 6 bases and 0 bases, with 9 bases remaining between them. CDR3 loop: CASRGGSSGNTIYF. The CDR3 DNA follows: TGTGCCAGCAGGGGTGGCAGCTCTGGAAACACCATATATTTT.

This chain joins TRBV6-1 and TRBJ2-1; perhaps TRBD1 as D (6 bases). V lost 6 bases, J lost 4 bases, and 16 bases lay in between. The CDR3 runs 15 residues. The V gene's germline CDR1 is MNHNS and CDR2 SASEGT. The CDR3 region is CASRLEQGIYNEQFF. The CDR3 coding sequence is TGTGCCAGCAGACTGGAACAGGGAATTTACAATGAGCAGTTCTTC.

This clone was observed at least ten times. The chain joins TRBV30 to TRBJ1-5; 7 bases fit TRBD1. This CDR3 spans 14 amino acids. V lost 5 bases to trimming and J lost 5 bases; unmatched junction nucleotides: 9. Germline V gives CDR1 GTSNPN, CDR2 SVGIG (reference sequence). In DNA form, the CDR3 reads TGTGCCTGGCGAGAGAGAGGGGGCGATCAGCCCCAGCATTTT. Its protein product is CAWRERGGDQPQHF.

The CDR3 DNA is TGTGCCAGCAGCCGGGACGATTATAATTCACCCCTCCACTTT. It translates to CASSRDDYNSPLHF. The V call is TRBV7-6, the J call TRBJ1-6; D possibly corresponds to TRBD1 (5 bases). From germline, CDR1 is SGHVS and CDR2 FNYEAQ. Trimming removed 5 bases at V and 4 bases at J, with 9 bases between. This CDR3 region has 14 residues.

This chain connects TRBV5-1 to TRBJ2-5, with no clear D. The length of the CDR3 is 11 residues. V was shortened by 2 bases and J by 1 base, with 0 bases between the two germline ends. The V gene's germline CDR1 is SGHRS and CDR2 YFSETQ. This CDR3 reads CASSFQETQYF. For the CDR3, the DNA is TGCGCCAGCAGCTTCCAAGAGACCCAGTACTTC.

V is TRBV19 and J is TRBJ1-1; D may be TRBD1 (5 bases). Trimming removed 7 bases at V and 2 bases at J, with 14 bases between. The CDR3 loop spans 14 amino acids. Per germline, CDR1 LNHDA and CDR2 SQIVND (reference sequence). This chain's CDR3 is CASIRGRANTEAFF. The CDR3 DNA reads TGTGCCAGTATAAGGGGCAGGGCTAACACTGAAGCTTTCTTT.

This chain uses TRBV27 with TRBJ1-6, with unresolved D. The CDR3 consists of 15 residues. Germline V gene sequence: CDR1 MNHEY, CDR2 SMNVEV (reference sequence). Deletions cut 0 bases from V and 1 base from J, with 4 bases between. CDR3 amino acids: CASSLSESYNSPLHF. The CDR3 DNA reads as TGTGCCAGCAGTTTATCAGAGTCCTATAATTCACCCCTCCACTTT.

The J gene is TRBJ1-3, the V gene TRBV7-2, with 8 bases lining up with TRBD1. This CDR3 region has 17 residues. Germline lookup yields CDR1 SGHTA and CDR2 FQGNSA. Trimming took 5 bases from V and 0 from J; bases not matched to a gene: 9. DNA of the CDR3: TGTGCCAGCAGCCTAAATCACAGGGGGTTCTCTGGAAACACCATATATTTT. The encoded protein is CASSLNHRGFSGNTIYF. The full variable domain, rest sourced from reference TRBV7-2 and TRBJ1-3, is GAGVSQSPSNKVTEKGKDVELRCDPISGHTALYWYRQSLGQGLEFLIYFQGNSAPDKSGLPSDRFSAERTGGSVSTLTIQRTQQEDSAVYLCASSLNHRGFSGNTIYFGEGSWLTVV.

This clone was observed a single time. The rearrangement uses TRBV4-1 and TRBJ2-5; D is tentatively TRBD1 or TRBD2 (6 bases each). CDR1 and CDR2 from the germline V gene are MGHRA and YSYEKL. The CDR3 is 14 amino acids. The germline V and J ends were trimmed by 3 bases and 7 bases, with 15 bases remaining between them. The CDR3 DNA reads as TGCGCCAGCAGCCAGGAACAGGGACTGGGGACCCAGTACTTC. Translating gives CASSQEQGLGTQYF.

The rearrangement joins TRBV5-6 to TRBJ1-5; a weak D match, TRBD1 (5 bases). The CDR3 has 16 residues. V was cut by 1 base and J by 4 bases, with 15 bases left in between. Germline V CDR1 and CDR2: SGHDT, YYEEEE. CDR3 amino acids: CASSLYATVGNQPQHF. DNA of the CDR3: TGTGCCAGCAGCTTGTATGCGACAGTAGGAAATCAGCCCCAGCATTTT. Combining the CDR3 with reference TRBV5-6 and TRBJ1-5 gives the whole variable domain DAGVTQSPTHLIKTRGQQVTLRCSPKSGHDTVSWYQQALGQGPQFIFQYYEEEERQRGNFPDRFSGHQFPNYSSELNVNALLLGDSALYLCASSLYATVGNQPQHFGDGTRLSIL.